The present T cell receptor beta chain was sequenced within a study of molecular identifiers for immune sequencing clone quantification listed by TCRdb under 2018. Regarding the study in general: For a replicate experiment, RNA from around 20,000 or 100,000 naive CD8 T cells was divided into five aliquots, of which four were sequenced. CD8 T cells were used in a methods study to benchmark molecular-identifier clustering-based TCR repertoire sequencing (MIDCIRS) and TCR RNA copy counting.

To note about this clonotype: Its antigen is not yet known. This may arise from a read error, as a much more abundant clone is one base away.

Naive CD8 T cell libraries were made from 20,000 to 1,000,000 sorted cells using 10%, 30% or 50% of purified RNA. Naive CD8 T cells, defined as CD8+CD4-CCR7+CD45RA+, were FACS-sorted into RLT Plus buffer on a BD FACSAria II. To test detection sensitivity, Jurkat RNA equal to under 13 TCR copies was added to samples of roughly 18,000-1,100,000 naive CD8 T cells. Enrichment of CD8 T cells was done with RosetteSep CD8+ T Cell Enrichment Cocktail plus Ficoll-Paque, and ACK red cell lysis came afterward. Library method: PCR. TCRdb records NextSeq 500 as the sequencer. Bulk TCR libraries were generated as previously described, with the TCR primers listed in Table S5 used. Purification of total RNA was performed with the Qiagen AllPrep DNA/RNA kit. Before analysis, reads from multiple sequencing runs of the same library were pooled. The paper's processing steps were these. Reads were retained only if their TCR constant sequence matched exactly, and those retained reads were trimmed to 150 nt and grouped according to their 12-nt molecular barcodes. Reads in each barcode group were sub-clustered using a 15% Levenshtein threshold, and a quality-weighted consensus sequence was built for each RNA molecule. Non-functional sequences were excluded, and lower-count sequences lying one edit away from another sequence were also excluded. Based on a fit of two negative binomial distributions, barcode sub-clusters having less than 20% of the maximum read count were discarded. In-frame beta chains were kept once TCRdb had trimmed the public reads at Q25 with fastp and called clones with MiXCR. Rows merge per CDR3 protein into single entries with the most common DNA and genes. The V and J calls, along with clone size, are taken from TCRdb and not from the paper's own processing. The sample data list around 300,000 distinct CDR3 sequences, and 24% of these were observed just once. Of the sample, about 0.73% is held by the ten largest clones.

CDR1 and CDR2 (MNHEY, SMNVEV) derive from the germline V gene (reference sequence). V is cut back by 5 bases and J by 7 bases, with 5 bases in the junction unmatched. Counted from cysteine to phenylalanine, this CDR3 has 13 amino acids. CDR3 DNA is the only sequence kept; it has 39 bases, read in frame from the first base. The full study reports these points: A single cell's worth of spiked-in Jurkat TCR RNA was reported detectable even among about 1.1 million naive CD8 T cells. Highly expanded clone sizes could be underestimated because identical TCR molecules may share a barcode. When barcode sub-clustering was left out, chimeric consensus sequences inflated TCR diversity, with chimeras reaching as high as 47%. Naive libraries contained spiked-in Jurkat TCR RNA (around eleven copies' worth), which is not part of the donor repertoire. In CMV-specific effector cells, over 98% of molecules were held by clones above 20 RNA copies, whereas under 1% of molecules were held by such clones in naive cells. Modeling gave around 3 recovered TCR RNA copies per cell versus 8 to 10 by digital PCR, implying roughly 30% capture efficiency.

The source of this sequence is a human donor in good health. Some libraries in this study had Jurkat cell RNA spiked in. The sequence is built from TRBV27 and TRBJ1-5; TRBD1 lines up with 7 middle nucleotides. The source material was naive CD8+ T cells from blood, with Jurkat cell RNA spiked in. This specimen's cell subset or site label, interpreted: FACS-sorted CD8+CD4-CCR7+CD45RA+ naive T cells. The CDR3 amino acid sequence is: CASSPQGGQPQHF. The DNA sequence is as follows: TGTGCCAGCAGTCCCCAAGGGGGCCAGCCCCAGCATTTT.